The 20 T cell receptor beta chains below come from one sample, sequenced in a study of cytomegalovirus exposure and HLA in healthy donors. Vbeta (60) and Jbeta (13) primers were used in the PCR. Repertoires were generated with immunoSEQ multiplex PCR, while TCRdb's copy carries only in-frame clones and drops some. Of about 69,000 clones listed, about 76% are singletons. The sequencing input was PBMCs. The receptors originated from a man aged 18 to 29 in good health and CMV-seronegative.

This clone was counted between two and nine times. The CDR3 sequence: CASSSDRKSEAFF. The CDR3 DNA follows: TGTGCCAGCAGTTCGGACAGGAAGTCTGAAGCTTTCTTT. The chain is built from TRBV28 and TRBJ1-1; 7 bases are a match to TRBD1. CDR1 and CDR2 (germline): MDHEN, SYDVKM. The CDR3 length is 13 residues. J gave up 6 bases and V 4 bases, and 5 bases lay outside the gene matches. Using reference TRBV28 and TRBJ1-1 for the parts outside the CDR3, the full variable domain is DVKVTQSSRYLVKRTGEKVFLECVQDMDHENMFWYRQDPGLGLRLIYFSYDVKMKEKGDIPEGYSVSREKKERFSLILESASTNQTSMYLCASSSDRKSEAFFGQGTRLTVV.

J is TRBJ2-5 and V is TRBV5-4, with D hard to call. Germline CDR1 is SGHNT and CDR2 is YYREEE (reference sequence). The CDR3 totals 12 residues. Trimming pared 3 bases from V and 3 bases from J, leaving 6 bases between. Here the CDR3 reads CASSSVKETQYF. The CDR3 region has the DNA TGTGCCAGCAGCTCGGTGAAAGAGACCCAGTACTTC.

This clone was found once. This chain connects TRBV7-2 to TRBJ1-1, with 10 positions matching TRBD1. The CDR3 contains 15 residues. The germline gives CDR1 SGHTA, CDR2 FQGNSA. The V segment lost 4 bases and the J segment 3 bases; nucleotides outside the gene matches: 5. The DNA of the CDR3 is TGTGCCAGCAGCTCCCCGGACAGGGGGTACACTGAAGCTTTCTTT. As protein: CASSSPDRGYTEAFF. The variable domain in full, with the rest retrieved from reference TRBV7-2 and TRBJ1-1, is GAGVSQSPSNKVTEKGKDVELRCDPISGHTALYWYRQSLGQGLEFLIYFQGNSAPDKSGLPSDRFSAERTGGSVSTLTIQRTQQEDSAVYLCASSSPDRGYTEAFFGQGTRLTVV.

The V and J genes are TRBV29-1 and TRBJ1-2, with D possibly being TRBD1 (6 bases). Germline CDR1 SQVTM, CDR2 ANQGSEA. This CDR3 comprises 14 residues. V lost 2 bases and J lost 4, with 14 bases in between. The CDR3 reads CSVELGALGYGYTF. The CDR3 DNA follows: TGCAGCGTTGAATTGGGGGCTCTAGGCTATGGCTACACCTTC.

The chain is built from TRBV9 and TRBJ1-2; D is possibly TRBD1 (5 bases). Per the germline V gene, CDR1 is SGDLS and CDR2 is YYNGEE. This CDR3 comprises 14 residues. Between the trimmed V and J ends, which lost 0 bases and 4 bases, there was a span of 10 bases. The CDR3 coding sequence is TGTGCCAGCAGCGTAGTCGGGGGATCCTATGGCTACACCTTC. Translating it yields CASSVVGGSYGYTF.

This sequence joins TRBV13 and TRBJ1-2; D call uncertain. V gave up 8 bases and J gave up 2 bases, with 15 bases separating them. The CDR3 totals 14 residues. The germline V gene has CDR1 PRHDT and CDR2 FYEKMQ (reference sequence). CDR3 nucleotide sequence: TGTGCCAGCCTCGAATCAGGAACCAACTATGGCTACACCTTC. Encoded protein: CASLESGTNYGYTF.

V usage is TRBV5-1 and J usage is TRBJ2-5; 11 bases match TRBD1. Trimming took 4 bases from V and 6 from J; bases not matched to a gene: 11. The CDR3 length is 16 residues. CDR1 and CDR2 from the germline V gene are SGHRS and YFSETQ. The CDR3 DNA reads TGCGCCAGCAGCAAAACCGGGACAGGGGGATTAAAGACCCAGTACTTC. Its protein is CASSKTGTGGLKTQYF.

The chain employs TRBV29-1 and TRBJ2-3; 9 nucleotides line up with TRBD1. V shed 8 bases, J shed 0 bases, and the junction held 6 bases outside the gene matches. From germline, CDR1 is SQVTM and CDR2 ANQGSEA. CDR3 length: 14 residues. CDR3: CSTRQGGSTDTQYF. Written as DNA, the CDR3 is TGCAGCACCCGACAGGGGGGAAGCACAGATACGCAGTATTTT.

The V gene is TRBV29-1, the J gene TRBJ1-2; D is unclear. Germline CDR1 SQVTM, CDR2 ANQGSEA. Trimming stripped 5 bases from V and 2 bases from J, with 9 bases between. The CDR3 extends over 12 amino acids. CDR3 in DNA: TGCAGCGTTTCCGACGGGAACTATGGCTACACCTTC. It translates to CSVSDGNYGYTF. The entire variable domain, with the rest obtained from reference TRBV29-1 and TRBJ1-2, is as follows: SAVISQKPSRDICQRGTSLTIQCQVDSQVTMMFWYRQQPGQSLTLIATANQGSEATYESGFVIDKFPISRPNLTFSTLTVSNMSPEDSSIYLCSVSDGNYGYTFGSGTRLTVV.

This clone occurred a few times. The rearrangement uses TRBV6-1 and TRBJ2-1; possibly TRBD1 for D (6 bases). The CDR3 is made up of 15 amino acids. Trimming took off 5 bases at V and 4 bases at J, with 15 bases between the two ends. CDR1 MNHNS and CDR2 SASEGT come from the germline V gene. The CDR3 here is CASSIRDTEYNEQFF. As DNA, the CDR3 is TGTGCCAGCAGTATCCGGGACACAGAATACAATGAGCAGTTCTTC.

This clone has just a few counts. The chain has TRBV29-1 and TRBJ2-1; TRBD1 matches at 9 bases. This CDR3 has 15 residues. From germline, CDR1 is SQVTM and CDR2 ANQGSEA. After removal of 7 bases from V and 6 bases from J, the junction contained 13 bases not matched to a gene. The CDR3 region has the DNA TGCAGCGCCGAACTCCGACAGGGGGGCTCCAATGAGCAGTTCTTC. Amino acids: CSAELRQGGSNEQFF.

The V call is TRBV5-1, the J call TRBJ2-5; possible D gene TRBD2, 6 bases. CDR1 SGHRS and CDR2 YFSETQ come from the germline V gene. The V and J ends lost 0 bases and 5 bases respectively, with 14 bases between them. The CDR3 spans 15 residues. CDR3 sequence: CASSLAGGIEETQYF. DNA of the CDR3: TGCGCCAGCAGCTTGGCCGGAGGGATTGAGGAGACCCAGTACTTC.

This chain links TRBV4-3 with TRBJ2-5; D might be TRBD1 (6 bases). The CDR3 extends over 13 amino acids. Deletions cut 3 bases from V and 8 bases from J, with 13 bases between. Germline CDR1 and CDR2: LGHNA and YSLEER. The CDR3 spells CASSQSPRGTQYF. The DNA of the CDR3 is TGCGCCAGCAGCCAGAGCCCCAGGGGAACCCAGTACTTC.

V usage is TRBV9 and J usage is TRBJ1-6; D is unclear. The CDR3 loop spans 13 amino acids. V lost 3 bases and J lost 7, with 8 bases in between. The germline V gene encodes CDR1 SGDLS and CDR2 YYNGEE. CDR3 DNA sequence: TGTGCCAGCAGCGAGGACTTCAATTCACCCCTCCACTTT. It translates to CASSEDFNSPLHF.

The chain has TRBV30 and TRBJ1-2; TRBD1 matches at 9 bases. CDR3 length equals 12 residues. V shed 3 bases, J shed 6 bases, and the junction held 2 bases outside the gene matches. The germline gives CDR1 GTSNPN, CDR2 SVGIG (reference sequence). CDR3 nucleotide sequence: TGTGCCTGGAGCGGGACAGGGAATGGCTACACCTTC. It yields the protein CAWSGTGNGYTF.

The rearrangement links TRBV18 to TRBJ2-1; the D gene is possibly TRBD1 (5 bases). The CDR3 contains 16 residues. V lost 2 bases, J lost 0 bases, and 11 bases lay in between. From germline, CDR1 is KGHSH and CDR2 LQKENI. The CDR3 here is CASSPRGQTSYNEQFF. The CDR3 DNA reads as TGTGCCAGCTCACCAAGGGGCCAGACCTCCTACAATGAGCAGTTCTTC.

This clone is a singleton in its sample. The genes are TRBV7-9 and TRBJ1-2; tentative D call: TRBD1 (5 bases). Germline V lookup: CDR1 SEHNR, CDR2 FQNEAQ (reference sequence). Trimming removed 6 bases from V and 4 bases from J, with 9 bases in between. CDR3 size: 12 residues. CDR3 loop: CASSSDSYGYTF. The DNA of the CDR3 is TGTGCCAGCAGTTCCGACAGCTATGGCTACACCTTC.

The rearrangement joins TRBV6-4 to TRBJ2-3, with 10 bases that match TRBD2. Trimming took 3 bases from V and 6 from J; bases not matched to a gene: 9. Germline lookup yields CDR1 MRHNA and CDR2 SNTAGT. The CDR3 extends over 16 amino acids. The CDR3, as DNA: TGTGCCAGCAGTGAAACACAGCGGGGGGGCCTGGATACGCAGTATTTT. It specifies CASSETQRGGLDTQYF.

This clone was seen only once. The V gene is TRBV28, the J gene TRBJ2-7; tentatively, D is TRBD1 (6 bases). This CDR3 contains 13 residues. CDR1 and CDR2 from the germline V gene are MDHEN and SYDVKM. V lost 10 bases, J lost 6 bases, and 19 bases lay in between. CDR3 protein: CATFGTRAAEQYF. CDR3 nucleotides: TGTGCCACCTTCGGGACAAGGGCCGCCGAGCAGTACTTC.

The gene calls are TRBV7-8 and TRBJ2-3; TRBD2 agrees at 11 bases. V was pared by 2 bases and J by 2 bases, with 12 bases of the junction left unmatched. Germline loops: CDR1 SGHVS, CDR2 FQNEAQ. The CDR3 contains 19 residues. The CDR3 DNA reads as TGTGCCAGCAGCTTACTCGGGGTTGCTAGCGGGGGGCACACAGATACGCAGTATTTT. Encoded protein: CASSLLGVASGGHTDTQYF.